Below are 10 T cell receptor beta chains sequenced from a single sample in a study of cytomegalovirus exposure and HLA in healthy donors. The PCR ran on 60 Vbeta and 13 Jbeta primers. Assay: immunoSEQ multiplex PCR; the TCRdb copy retains only in-frame clones and omits some. This table holds about 130,000 clones, about 80% found once. The specimen sequenced was PBMCs. Receptors originate from a human donor in good health.

V is TRBV9 and J is TRBJ2-3; D call uncertain. Germline CDR1 is SGDLS and CDR2 is YYNGEE. Between the trimmed V and J ends, which lost 4 bases and 0 bases, there was a span of 18 bases. This CDR3 contains 17 residues. The CDR3 region is CASSLNPASESTDTQYF. The DNA for the CDR3 is TGTGCCAGCAGCCTAAACCCGGCCAGCGAGAGCACAGATACGCAGTATTTT.

Comments on this clone: The same CDR3 also results from other DNA sequences found in this sample. The chain employs TRBV7-2 and TRBJ2-7; 7 bases fit TRBD1. The ends lost 0 bases at V and 1 base at J; junction bases unmatched: 0. There are 14 residues in the CDR3. CDR1 is SGHTA, CDR2 FQGNSA, per germline. This CDR3 reads CASSLARGSYEQYF. The DNA of the CDR3 is TGTGCCAGCAGCTTAGCCAGGGGGTCCTACGAGCAGTACTTC.

This chain's CDR3 is CASSFPGYEQYF. The DNA for the CDR3 is TGTGCCAGCAGCTTCCCCGGCTACGAGCAGTACTTC. The chain joins TRBV5-8 to TRBJ2-7; D ambiguous. In germline, CDR1 is SGHTS, CDR2 YDEGEE. V was cut by 2 bases and J by 3 bases, with 6 bases left in between. The CDR3 runs to 12 residues.

This chain connects TRBV10-3 to TRBJ1-2, with a tentative D call TRBD1 (6 bases). Germline V gene sequence: CDR1 ENHRY, CDR2 SYGVKD. The CDR3 has 16 amino acids. The V end lost 7 bases, the J end lost 1 base, and 19 bases lay between the germline ends. The CDR3 coding sequence is TGTGCCATCAATCCAACAGGGCCCTCCATTAACTATGGCTACACCTTC. This gives the protein CAINPTGPSINYGYTF.

This clone was recorded only once. The V call is TRBV28, the J call TRBJ2-5; D remains ambiguous. V shed 0 bases and J shed 1 base, with 6 bases lying between them. Germline CDR1 reads MDHEN; CDR2 reads SYDVKM. CDR3 length: 14 amino acids. This chain's CDR3 is CASSLWGLQETQYF. Here the CDR3 DNA reads TGTGCCAGCAGTTTATGGGGCCTCCAAGAGACCCAGTACTTC.

The rearrangement links TRBV28 to TRBJ2-7, with D maybe TRBD1 (5 bases). The V and J ends lost 4 bases and 3 bases respectively, with 25 bases between them. Germline V gene data show CDR1 as MDHEN and CDR2 as SYDVKM. The CDR3 spans 18 residues. The CDR3 nucleotides are TGTGCCAGCAGTTCGAGACGTTCGTTCGCAGGACACTTCTACGAGCAGTACTTC. Protein product: CASSSRRSFAGHFYEQYF.

This chain links TRBV27 with TRBJ2-1; perhaps TRBD2 as D (6 bases). Germline CDR1 and CDR2: MNHEY and SMNVEV (reference sequence). CDR3 size: 14 residues. Deletions cut 3 bases from V and 3 bases from J, with 9 bases between. The CDR3, as DNA: TGTGCCAGCAGTTTCGGACTACTCTACAATGAGCAGTTCTTC. Translating it yields CASSFGLLYNEQFF.

This chain links TRBV4-1 with TRBJ2-1; maybe TRBD2 (6 bases). Per germline, CDR1 MGHRA and CDR2 YSYEKL. The V gene lost 2 bases and the J gene lost 4 bases, with 15 bases spanning the gap. The CDR3 has 16 amino acids. This chain's CDR3 is CASSQSRGEVYNEQFF. CDR3 coding DNA: TGCGCCAGCAGCCAATCACGCGGGGAGGTATACAATGAGCAGTTCTTC.

The table lists this clone with a count of one. The gene calls are TRBV5-1 and TRBJ2-5; 7 nucleotides agree with TRBD2. CDR1 is SGHRS and CDR2 is YFSETQ in the germline V gene. This CDR3 is built from 15 residues. The ends lost 0 bases at V and 5 bases at J; junction bases unmatched: 7. The CDR3 coding sequence is TGCGCCAGCAGCTTGGCTACAGCGGGATACGAGACCCAGTACTTC. This codes for CASSLATAGYETQYF.

The genes are TRBV27 and TRBJ2-5; 13 bases agree with TRBD2. The V segment lost 5 bases and the J segment 1 base; nucleotides outside the gene matches: 4. The CDR3 has 16 amino acids. CDR1 and CDR2 from the germline V gene are MNHEY and SMNVEV (reference sequence). The CDR3 nucleotides read TGTGCCAGCAGTCCGCGACTAGCGGGGGGCCAAGAGACCCAGTACTTC. This sequence encodes CASSPRLAGGQETQYF.